This T cell receptor beta chain is from a study of identical twins. One entry per CDR3 protein results from TCRdb running MiXCR on the 5' RACE reads. The repertoire holds fewer than 500,000 distinct CDR3 sequences, roughly 26% seen once, with around 3% in the top ten. Germline trimming cut 1 base from V and 1 base from J; bases unmatched to any gene: 2. CDR3 length: 16 residues. Germline V CDR1 and CDR2: SGHTA, FQGNSA. This clonotype has a handful of counts. This same sample was also part of a study on T cells expressing NK-cell markers. That work contributes: Beta-chain profiling covered CD3+CD56+NKG2C+, CD3+CD56+NKG2C- and CD3+CD56-NKG2C+ sorted subsets. Among the experiments, several used an anti-gamma-delta TCR antibody to restrict sorting to alpha-beta TCR T cells. In a handful of donors, dominant clonotypes made up roughly 28.3-65% of CD3+CD56-NKG2C+ cells. HCMV specificity of the expanded NKG2C+ T cell clones stayed unclear.

The TCR sequence derives from a woman between 18 and 29 years old in good health. Sequencing used CD4+ T cells sorted from blood. The chain uses TRBV7-2 and TRBJ2-1; 9 bases map to TRBD2. The CDR3, as DNA: TGTGCCAGCAGCTTAGAGCTAGCGGGATCCTACAATGAGCAGTTCTTC. Translated: CASSLELAGSYNEQFF.